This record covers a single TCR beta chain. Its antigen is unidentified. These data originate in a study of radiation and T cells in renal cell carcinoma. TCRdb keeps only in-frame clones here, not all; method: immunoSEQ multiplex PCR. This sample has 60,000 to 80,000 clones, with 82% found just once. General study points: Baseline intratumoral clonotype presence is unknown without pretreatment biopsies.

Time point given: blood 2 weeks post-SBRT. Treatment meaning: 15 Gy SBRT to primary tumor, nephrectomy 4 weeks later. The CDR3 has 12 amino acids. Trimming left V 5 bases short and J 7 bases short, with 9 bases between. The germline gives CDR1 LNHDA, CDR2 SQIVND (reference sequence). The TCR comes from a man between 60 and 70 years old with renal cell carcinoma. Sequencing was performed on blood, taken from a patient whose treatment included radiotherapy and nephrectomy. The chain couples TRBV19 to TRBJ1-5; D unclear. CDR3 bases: TGTGCCAGTAGTTTTAAGGGACAGCCCCAGCATTTT. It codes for CASSFKGQPQHF.